This T cell receptor beta chain was sequenced during a study of identical twins listed by TCRdb under 2016. About the study as a whole: TCR alpha and beta repertoires from monozygotic twins, unrelated adults of various ages and cord blood were deep-sequenced to test whether fetal clonotypes persist. To rule out contamination, replicate twin experiments were performed at different times with different library preparation protocols.

This clonotype was counted between two and nine times. No cognate antigen has been identified for it. No much larger clonotype is one base removed from it; base qualities were not supplied. At the junction V is shortened by 8 bases and J by 5 bases, with 19 bases in between. In the germline V gene (reference sequence), CDR1 corresponds to MNHEY and CDR2 to SMNVEV. The CDR3 has 14 amino acids, counting the end cysteine and phenylalanine. Only the CDR3 region is kept as DNA, spanning 42 bases read in frame from base 1. Here is what the overall study found, with its caveats: Recombination models systematically underestimated out-of-frame TCR alpha sharing in monozygotic twins but agreed with sharing between unrelated individuals. Abundant cord blood beta clonotypes carried fewer insertions; young adult naive repertoires showed a weaker similar trend, while memory repertoires showed none. Zero-insertion analyses could be partly confounded by invariant T cells such as MAIT and iNKT, although diverse VJ usage argued against such confounding for most clonotypes. Out-of-frame TCR alpha sequences shared between twins showed an excess of low generation-probability sequences compared with coincidental sharing between unrelated individuals. Because the same donors could not be followed over many years, the conclusions relied on cross-sectional statistical analysis. A weaker excess of twin sharing was found in beta out-of-frame sequences because the signal-to-noise ratio was lowered by fewer shared sequences.

Library preparation employed 5' RACE. TCRdb shows the sequencer as Illumina HiSeq 2000. Template switching introduced a universal primer binding site; the final cDNA contained a unique molecular identifier, enabling accurate counting of TCR cDNA molecules. Specific primers in the conserved constant-segment region were used to synthesize first-strand cDNA for TCR alpha and beta chains. To control for contamination, every cDNA library was double barcoded, receiving both a SMART-Mk sample barcode and Illumina barcodes. TruSeq adapter sequences along with Illumina sample barcodes were introduced in two successive PCR steps. The TCR alpha and beta cDNA libraries were sequenced on the Illumina HiSeq platform using custom primers. For the original study's pipeline: Unique molecular identifiers were extracted from raw reads with MiGEC, and CDR3 positions were determined with MiXCR. Recombination models were inferred per individual with the repgenHMM and IGoR tools using an EM algorithm. The analysis of shared clonotypes was done with the tcR package in R, with sharing normalized by the product of cloneset sizes. To study raw recombination free of thymic and clonal selection effects, out-of-frame nonproductive sequences were analyzed. TCRdb cleaned the public reads at Q25 with fastp, built clones with MiXCR and kept in-frame beta chains. Every distinct CDR3 protein forms one entry, paired with its most common genes and DNA. The V and J calls here are based on TCRdb, not the publication. The sample yields roughly 770,000 distinct CDR3 sequences; 15% to 20% were counted once. The top ten constitute roughly 14% of the sample.

Every donor was a healthy Caucasian. Three pairs of female monozygotic twins, all aged roughly 18 to 29 years, were included in the twin cohort. Peripheral blood mononuclear cells were the source from which RNA for the TCR libraries was isolated. The same data also went into a second study, on T cells expressing NK-cell markers. Per that second paper: In sorted CD3+CD56+NKG2C+, CD3+CD56+NKG2C- and CD3+CD56-NKG2C+ T-cell subsets from several donors, TCR beta-chain repertoires were profiled. Among the eight sequenced donors, seven were HCMV-seropositive and one was HCMV-seronegative. To restrict sorting to alphabetaTCR-expressing T cells, an anti-gammadeltaTCR antibody was added in several experiments. For five or six donors, the dominant CD3+CD56+NKG2C+ clonotypes were among the top 10 CD8+ clonotypes and accounted for roughly 1.0-7.5% of CD8+ T cells. Those dominant clonotypes were again the most abundant among CD3+CD56-NKG2C+ cells in several donors, at about 28.3-65%. It remained unclear whether the expanded NKG2C-expressing T cell clones were specific for HCMV antigens. The eight sequenced donors were randomly selected healthy volunteers, three men and five women. A commercial ELISA kit detecting HCMV-specific IgG in serum was used to determine HCMV serostatus. For several donors, bulk peripheral blood T-cell repertoires were additionally sequenced from unsorted PBMC. MIGEC was used to demultiplex reads and group the reads by UMI, and MiTCR was used to assemble and quantify clonotypes. To exclude erroneous sequences, any TCR cDNA sequence not supported by at least two reads was discarded. The tcR package was used for downstream repertoire analysis, with clonotypes matched between fractions based on CDR3 nucleotide sequence plus V segment. VDJmatch was used to annotate antigen specificity against VDJdb, with one amino acid substitution in CDR3 permitted.

The receptor comes from a woman aged 18-30 years in good health. Sequences were obtained from PBMCs. The chain employs TRBV27 and TRBJ2-7, with TRBD1 perhaps the D gene, on 6 matching bases. The CDR3 reads as follows: CASGTGPIVHEQYF. The nucleotide sequence reads as follows: TGTGCCAGCGGAACAGGGCCTATTGTCCACGAGCAGTACTTC.